This entry lists 32 T cell receptor beta chains sequenced from one sample in a study of blood T cell repertoires in COVID-19. Profiled with immunoSEQ multiplex PCR; TCRdb holds only in-frame clones, not every one. The repertoire holds more than 200,000 clones, with 81% as singletons. The specimen sequenced was peripheral blood. These receptors were taken from a woman of 80 years or more with acute or convalescent COVID-19.

The chain links TRBV6-6 to TRBJ1-4; perhaps TRBD1 as D (5 bases). Trimming left V 5 bases short and J 6 bases short, with 13 bases between. The CDR3 has 14 amino acids. CDR1 MNHNY and CDR2 SVGAGI come from the germline V gene (reference sequence). CDR3 in DNA: TGTGCCAGCAGTGGATCCGACAGCCATGAAAAACTGTTTTTT. Translated, it gives CASSGSDSHEKLFF.

V usage is TRBV11-2 and J usage is TRBJ1-3, with a tentative D call TRBD1 (5 bases). The length of the CDR3 is 17 residues. The V and J ends lost 5 bases and 4 bases respectively, with 21 bases between them. CDR1 is SGHAT, CDR2 FQNNGV, per germline. The CDR3 sequence: CASSVAAFGGAGNTIYF. The DNA for the CDR3 is TGTGCCAGCAGCGTGGCAGCTTTCGGGGGAGCAGGAAACACCATATATTTT.

This clone was found a few times. The CDR3 reads CASSQRQGAYGYTF. DNA for the CDR3: TGCGCCAGCAGCCAGCGACAGGGTGCTTATGGCTACACCTTC. The chain has TRBV5-1 and TRBJ1-2; the match to TRBD1 covers 7 bases. The junction had 8 bases not matched to a gene; V was cut back by 4 bases and J by 5 bases. The CDR3 covers 14 residues. Germline V lookup: CDR1 SGHRS, CDR2 YFSETQ.

The chain uses TRBV2 and TRBJ1-6, with D hard to call. Germline V gives CDR1 SNHLY, CDR2 FYNNEI. Trimming took 3 bases from V and 10 from J, leaving 10 bases between them. The CDR3 is 13 amino acids. CDR3: CASSDTVQSPLHF. The DNA for the CDR3 is TGTGCCAGCAGTGACACAGTTCAGTCACCCCTCCACTTT.

This chain uses TRBV5-8 with TRBJ2-1, with D perhaps matching TRBD2 (6 bases). V shed 5 bases and J shed 4 bases, with 16 bases lying between them. CDR1 and CDR2 (germline): SGHTS, YDEGEE. The CDR3 sequence is 15 residues long. The DNA for the CDR3 is TGTGCCAGCAGAGTAGCGCGGGGACTTTACAATGAGCAGTTCTTC. Its protein product is CASRVARGLYNEQFF.

The CDR3 reads CASRRTGFPSGNTIYF. The CDR3 nucleotides read TGTGCCAGCAGAAGGACAGGTTTTCCCTCTGGAAACACCATATATTTT. This chain joins TRBV5-6 and TRBJ1-3; TRBD1 agrees at 7 bases. Germline V gene lookup returns CDR1 SGHDT and CDR2 YYEEEE. The trim removed 5 bases at V and 0 bases at J, leaving 8 bases unmatched. The CDR3 spans 16 residues.

The chain joins TRBV12-3 or TRBV12-4 to TRBJ2-3, with D hard to call. This CDR3 has 13 amino acids. The V and J ends lost 3 bases and 5 bases respectively, with 9 bases between them. CDR3 bases: TGTGCCAGCAGTTTCGGCAGAGGAGATACGCAGTATTTT. Residues: CASSFGRGDTQYF.

This chain connects TRBV5-1 to TRBJ2-1; the D is unclear. Germline CDR1 reads SGHRS; CDR2 reads YFSETQ. Trimming pared 0 bases from V and 4 bases from J, leaving 11 bases between. The CDR3 extends over 15 amino acids. The CDR3 loop is CASSLDSFSYNEQFF. The CDR3, as DNA: TGCGCCAGCAGCTTGGATAGTTTTAGTTACAATGAGCAGTTCTTC.

The rearrangement joins TRBV7-3 to TRBJ2-2, with 13 bases matching TRBD2. The germline V gene encodes CDR1 SGHTA and CDR2 FQGTGA. J gave up 3 bases and V 5 bases, and 9 bases lay outside the gene matches. There are 18 residues in the CDR3. The CDR3 DNA is TGTGCCAGCAGCCCCCTCGGACTAGCGGGAGTTCACACCGGGGAGCTGTTTTTT. This translates into CASSPLGLAGVHTGELFF.

V and J are TRBV19 and TRBJ1-4, with TRBD1 identical over 7 bases. CDR1 and CDR2 (germline): LNHDA, SQIVND (reference sequence). V lost 7 bases to trimming and J lost 7 bases; unmatched junction nucleotides: 15. CDR3 length equals 16 residues. DNA for the CDR3: TGTGCCAGTACCCGGGGAATGGGACAGTTATCTGAAAAACTGTTTTTT. As protein: CASTRGMGQLSEKLFF.

In this sample, this clone turned up a few times. The chain combines TRBV20-1 with TRBJ1-2; the D gene is possibly TRBD1 (6 bases). The CDR3 runs 13 residues. CDR1 and CDR2 from the germline V gene are DFQATT and SNEGSKA (reference sequence). With 3 bases removed from V and 4 bases from J, the gap between germline ends came to 12 bases. The CDR3 coding sequence is TGCAGTGCTAGTAGGGGGTTTGTCTATGGCTACACCTTC. Amino acid sequence: CSASRGFVYGYTF.

The chain carries TRBV12-3 or TRBV12-4 and TRBJ1-1; D unresolved. V lost 5 bases and J 11 bases, leaving 18 bases between the germline ends. This CDR3 contains 13 residues. The DNA of the CDR3 is TGTGCCAGCAGTCCCGGTGGTCGGCGGCGGGCTTTCTTT. Translating gives CASSPGGRRRAFF.

This chain uses TRBV2 with TRBJ1-3; possible D gene TRBD1, 6 bases. The CDR3 has 12 residues. Looked up from germline, CDR1 is SNHLY and CDR2 is FYNNEI. The V end lost 9 bases, the J end lost 7 bases, and 13 bases lay between the germline ends. CDR3 sequence reads: CARKGTGNTIYF. CDR3 DNA sequence: TGTGCCAGGAAAGGTACAGGGAACACCATATATTTT.

The chain recombines TRBV6-5 with TRBJ1-6; D might be TRBD1 (5 bases). CDR3 length: 13 amino acids. Per germline, CDR1 MNHEY and CDR2 SVGAGI. Trimming took 4 bases from V and 8 from J, leaving 9 bases between them. CDR3 in DNA: TGTGCCAGCAGTTTCACGACAGATTCACCCCTCCACTTT. This translates into CASSFTTDSPLHF.

This chain connects TRBV11-3 to TRBJ2-2; the D gene is possibly TRBD2 (6 bases). Germline lookup yields CDR1 SGHNT and CDR2 YENEEA. This CDR3 has 15 residues. V lost 1 base, J lost 6 bases, and 12 bases lay in between. CDR3 sequence: CASSLAGSGAGELFF. The CDR3 DNA reads TGTGCCAGCAGCTTAGCCGGGAGTGGGGCCGGGGAGCTGTTTTTT.

This clone was observed a few times. The V call is TRBV6-1, the J call TRBJ2-3; D is possibly TRBD1 (6 bases). Germline V gene sequence: CDR1 MNHNS, CDR2 SASEGT. The germline V and J ends were trimmed by 4 bases and 5 bases, with 19 bases remaining between them. This CDR3 has 16 amino acids. The CDR3 DNA is TGTGCCAGCAGTGTAATGCAGGGGTTTCCTCGAGATACGCAGTATTTT. As protein: CASSVMQGFPRDTQYF.

V and J are TRBV18 and TRBJ1-4; D perhaps matches TRBD1 (6 bases). This CDR3 comprises 15 residues. Between the trimmed V and J ends, which lost 2 bases and 6 bases, there was a span of 13 bases. Germline assignment: CDR1 KGHSH and CDR2 LQKENI. CDR3 sequence: CASSPGNRADEKLFF. In DNA, the CDR3 is TGTGCCAGCTCACCAGGCAACAGGGCAGATGAAAAACTGTTTTTT.

The chain carries TRBV6-5 and TRBJ1-2; 9 bases align to TRBD1. This CDR3 has 14 residues. The germline V gene has CDR1 MNHEY and CDR2 SVGAGI. The V and J ends lost 7 bases and 4 bases, in that order; junction bases with no gene match: 7. The CDR3 protein is CASTRDRDPYGYTF. The CDR3 DNA reads TGTGCCAGCACCCGGGACAGGGACCCCTATGGCTACACCTTC.

The rearrangement uses TRBV5-4 and TRBJ2-7; 8 nucleotides agree with TRBD2. The CDR3 totals 16 residues. Losses at the gene ends were 2 bases for V and 6 bases for J; bases not matched to a gene: 13. The germline gives CDR1 SGHNT, CDR2 YYREEE (reference sequence). CDR3 coding DNA: TGTGCCAGCAGCTTCAGAGCGGGGGATATCGGGGGCGAGCAGTACTTC. It is translated as CASSFRAGDIGGEQYF. Filled out from reference TRBV5-4 and TRBJ2-7, the complete variable domain reads ETGVTQSPTHLIKTRGQQVTLRCSSQSGHNTVSWYQQALGQGPQFIFQYYREEENGRGNFPPRFSGLQFPNYSSELNVNALELDDSALYLCASSFRAGDIGGEQYFGPGTRLTVT.

The genes are TRBV19 and TRBJ2-5; D possibly corresponds to TRBD1 (6 bases). Germline V CDR1 and CDR2: LNHDA, SQIVND (reference sequence). The ends were cut back, 2 bases at V and 4 bases at J, with 8 bases in the middle. CDR3 length: 13 residues. The CDR3 nucleotides are TGTGCCAGTAGTATAACAGGGACAGAGACCCAGTACTTC. This encodes CASSITGTETQYF.

This chain links TRBV12-3 or TRBV12-4 with TRBJ1-6; 7 bases line up with TRBD1. The CDR3 totals 13 residues. The J segment lost 8 bases and the V segment lost 6 bases, leaving 4 bases of the junction unmatched. The CDR3 nucleotides read TGTGCCAGCAGCAAGGGACAGTATTCACCCCTCCACTTT. Its protein product is CASSKGQYSPLHF.

This chain connects TRBV6-5 to TRBJ2-1; 7 bases line up with TRBD2. J was trimmed by 10 bases and V by 6 bases; bases with no gene match: 15. Germline CDR1 reads MNHEY; CDR2 reads SVGAGI. This CDR3 comprises 15 residues. CDR3 nucleotide sequence: TGTGCCAGCAGCAGTGGTCTTGGACTAGTAAGAGAGCAGTTCTTC. Translated, it gives CASSSGLGLVREQFF.

The V call is TRBV12-3 or TRBV12-4, the J call TRBJ1-2; D gene ambiguous. The CDR3 extends over 12 amino acids. Trimming cost V 6 bases and J 8 bases, with 13 bases left between them. CDR3 DNA: TGTGCCAGCAGCCGGGGAGGACTAGGCTACACCTTC. Protein sequence: CASSRGGLGYTF.

As regards this clone: Other DNA variants within this sample encode the same CDR3. The V gene is TRBV20-1, the J gene TRBJ2-5; 11 nucleotides agree with TRBD2. The CDR3 contains 13 residues. The germline CDR1 and CDR2 sequences are DFQATT and SNEGSKA (reference sequence). The junction had 5 bases not matched to a gene; V was cut back by 6 bases and J by 5 bases. The CDR3 region is CSASSGGEETQYF. In nucleotides, the CDR3 is TGCAGTGCGAGTAGCGGGGGGGAGGAGACCCAGTACTTC.

The chain couples TRBV29-1 to TRBJ1-2; D is unclear. The V gene's germline CDR1 is SQVTM and CDR2 ANQGSEA. The CDR3 contains 17 residues. V was clipped by 2 bases and J by 1 base, with 20 bases between them. The CDR3 bases are TGCAGCGTTGAATGCAGGTCTATTCCCTTTAATAACTATGGCTACACCTTC. Translating gives CSVECRSIPFNNYGYTF. Full variable domain (rest looked up from reference TRBV29-1 and TRBJ1-2): SAVISQKPSRDICQRGTSLTIQCQVDSQVTMMFWYRQQPGQSLTLIATANQGSEATYESGFVIDKFPISRPNLTFSTLTVSNMSPEDSSIYLCSVECRSIPFNNYGYTFGSGTRLTVV.

The chain uses TRBV21-1 and TRBJ2-2; TRBD2, the D gene given by the table, was not confirmed from the DNA. TRBV21-1 is marked as a pseudogene. CDR3 length equals 14 residues. CDR3 protein: CASSRDCNTGELFF. As DNA, the CDR3 is TGTGCCAGCAGCCGGGACTGTAACACCGGGGAGCTGTTTTTT.

This chain links TRBV9 with TRBJ2-3; the match to TRBD1 covers 7 bases. The germline gives CDR1 SGDLS, CDR2 YYNGEE. CDR3 length: 14 amino acids. V lost 3 bases and J lost 9; bases outside the gene matches: 10. Here the CDR3 DNA reads TGTGCCAGCAGCGCCGCCGGGGACAGCCTAACGCAGTATTTT. Protein product: CASSAAGDSLTQYF.

This clone is a singleton in its sample. The chain is built from TRBV30 and TRBJ2-7; 8 bases agree with TRBD2. CDR1 is GTSNPN and CDR2 is SVGIG in the germline V gene (reference sequence). The CDR3 runs to 15 residues. V lost 1 base, J lost 3 bases, and 8 bases stayed unmatched. This CDR3 reads CAWSALAGAVYEQYF. The CDR3 DNA reads as TGTGCCTGGAGTGCCCTAGCGGGCGCAGTCTACGAGCAGTACTTC.

The V and J genes are TRBV6-5 and TRBJ1-1; 7 nucleotides line up with TRBD1. Germline V lookup: CDR1 MNHEY, CDR2 SVGAGI. This CDR3 spans 14 amino acids. The trim removed 7 bases at V and 1 base at J, leaving 6 bases unmatched. The CDR3 DNA sequence: TGTGCCAGCAACCGACAGGGAGGGAACACTGAAGCTTTCTTT. It specifies CASNRQGGNTEAFF.

The chain combines TRBV20-1 with TRBJ1-1; D is ambiguous. The CDR3 length is 13 residues. The V end was cut by 3 bases, the J end by 5 bases, with 13 bases between. Germline CDR1 is DFQATT and CDR2 is SNEGSKA (reference sequence). The CDR3 DNA follows: TGCAGTGCTAGTCTTCCAGAGAGGACTGAAGCTTTCTTT. Protein: CSASLPERTEAFF.

This chain joins TRBV5-1 and TRBJ2-7, with TRBD1 matching over 8 bases. The CDR3 has 14 residues. V gave up 5 bases and J gave up 3 bases; unmatched junction bases: 7. Germline CDR1 is SGHRS and CDR2 is YFSETQ. The CDR3 region is CASREGTGFYEQYF. The CDR3 DNA is TGCGCCAGCAGAGAAGGGACAGGCTTCTACGAGCAGTACTTC.

This clone was counted once. The chain employs TRBV19 and TRBJ2-2; D might be TRBD2 (5 bases). Germline V gene sequence: CDR1 LNHDA, CDR2 SQIVND (reference sequence). Trimming removed 3 bases from V and 7 bases from J, with 15 bases in between. This CDR3 is built from 15 residues. The CDR3 protein is CASSIGAALGGELFF. The CDR3 region has the DNA TGTGCCAGTAGTATCGGAGCGGCCTTGGGCGGGGAGCTGTTTTTT.